This TCR beta chain was recovered during a study of blood T cell repertoires in COVID-19. On the study more broadly: Sources were T cells, B-cell-depleted T cells, or PBMCs; the material itself was cDNA or gDNA.

The CDR3 covers 15 residues. V dropped 0 bases and J dropped 3 bases, with 12 bases sitting between them. Germline V lookup: CDR1 SGHTS, CDR2 YDEGEE. In the authors' methods: Counts of nucleated cells, estimated from reference gene primer amplification, were obtained. The method was immunoSEQ multiplex PCR; TCRdb's version includes in-frame clones alone and lacks a portion of them. Clone size and the V and J calls come from that table; the DNA yielded D and trimming. This sample has approximately 97,000 clones, with 70% to 90% found just once. There are a few counts of this clone. The receptor was derived from a human donor in a cohort sampled during active COVID-19. The sample comprised peripheral blood. The chain couples TRBV5-8 to TRBJ1-2; D gene ambiguous. CDR3 DNA: TGTGCCAGCAGCTTGGGTACGGGAGTGGACTATGGCTACACCTTC. Its protein is CASSLGTGVDYGYTF.